The 6 T cell receptor beta chains below all came from one sample that was sequenced in a study of T cell responses to AZD1222 COVID-19 vaccine. The protocol was immunoSEQ multiplex PCR, while the TCRdb copy is restricted to in-frame clones and leaves out a portion. The data contain 130,000 to 150,000 clones, roughly 91% of them singletons. Sequenced here: peripheral blood, sampled on day 0 of AZD1222 vaccination. Receptors were obtained from an adult in good health.

This clone was detected only once. The V gene is TRBV19, the J gene TRBJ1-1; a possible D gene is TRBD1 (5 bases). V lost 9 bases and J 11 bases, leaving 16 bases between the germline ends. Germline V gene sequence: CDR1 LNHDA, CDR2 SQIVND (reference sequence). The CDR3 consists of 11 residues. The CDR3 loop is CASSREIMAFF. CDR3 DNA: TGTGCCAGCTCCAGGGAAATAATGGCTTTCTTT. Based on the CDR3 plus reference TRBV19 and TRBJ1-1, the full variable domain is DGGITQSPKYLFRKEGQNVTLSCEQNLNHDAMYWYRQDPGQGLRLIYYSQIVNDFQKGDIAEGYSVSREKKESFPLTVTSAQKNPTAFYLCASSREIMAFFGQGTRLTVV.

V usage is TRBV9 and J usage is TRBJ2-2; D is perhaps TRBD1 or TRBD2 (5 bases each). The germline V gene has CDR1 SGDLS and CDR2 YYNGEE. This CDR3 comprises 16 residues. Trimming pared 5 bases from V and 1 base from J, leaving 15 bases between. CDR3 sequence (DNA): TGTGCCAGCAGTCTTACCGGGGCCTTGAACACCGGGGAGCTGTTTTTT. It encodes CASSLTGALNTGELFF.

This chain connects TRBV12-3 or TRBV12-4 to TRBJ1-1; TRBD1 aligns across 7 bases. Germline trimming cut 6 bases from V and 4 bases from J; bases unmatched to any gene: 2. This CDR3 has 12 residues. The CDR3 coding sequence is TGTGCCAGCAGCCCAGGGGGCACTGAAGCTTTCTTT. Amino acids: CASSPGGTEAFF.

The sample holds a few counts of this clone. The chain combines TRBV5-4 with TRBJ2-5, with a weak D call TRBD2 (7 bases). The CDR3 is 15 residues long. V lost 1 base to trimming and J lost 2 bases, with 12 bases between them. CDR1 is SGHNT and CDR2 is YYREEE in the germline V gene (reference sequence). Here the CDR3 reads CASSLSGGTQETQYF. Written as DNA, the CDR3 is TGTGCCAGCAGCTTGTCCGGGGGGACACAAGAGACCCAGTACTTC.

A few counts support this clone. The chain carries TRBV2 and TRBJ2-7, with 7 positions matching TRBD1. V lost 6 bases and J lost 5; bases outside the gene matches: 4. Looked up from germline, CDR1 is SNHLY and CDR2 is FYNNEI. The CDR3 is 12 residues long. CDR3 DNA sequence: TGTGCCAGCAGGAACAGGGGAGACGAGCAGTACTTC. Translation gives CASRNRGDEQYF.

The chain carries TRBV7-8 and TRBJ2-1; possibly TRBD2 for D (6 bases). CDR1 SGHVS and CDR2 FQNEAQ come from the germline V gene. V lost 5 bases to trimming and J lost 4 bases, with 21 bases between them. CDR3 length: 17 residues. Written as DNA, the CDR3 is TGTGCCAGCAGCCTGGGACGGGGGACGGCGTTGTACAATGAGCAGTTCTTC. This translates into CASSLGRGTALYNEQFF.